A single sample gave rise to the 3 T cell receptor beta chains below, sequenced in a study of T cell changes during pregnancy in multiple sclerosis. The method was immunoSEQ multiplex PCR; TCRdb's version includes in-frame clones alone and lacks a portion of them. The sample records about 70,000 clones, over 85% being singletons. The input for sequencing was peripheral blood, taken in the third trimester of pregnancy. The receptor set was obtained from a female donor with multiple sclerosis, enrolled in a pregnancy study.

The V and J genes are TRBV19 and TRBJ2-7; D possibly corresponds to TRBD2 (6 bases). The germline V gene encodes CDR1 LNHDA and CDR2 SQIVND (reference sequence). The ends were cut back, 4 bases at V and 2 bases at J, with 15 bases in the middle. The CDR3 is 15 amino acids. In DNA form, the CDR3 reads TGTGCCAGTAGTACGGGACTGGCAAACCCCTACGAGCAGTACTTC. Amino acid sequence: CASSTGLANPYEQYF.

The V and J genes are TRBV5-4 and TRBJ2-3, with 7 bases that match TRBD1. Looked up from germline, CDR1 is SGHNT and CDR2 is YYREEE (reference sequence). The CDR3 runs 15 residues. Trimming removed 0 bases from V and 6 bases from J; junction bases left unmatched: 7. Here the CDR3 DNA reads TGTGCCAGCAGCTTGGACAGGGGTTCATCGGATACGCAGTATTTT. Translated, it gives CASSLDRGSSDTQYF.

This chain uses TRBV19 with TRBJ2-1, with 7 bases lining up with TRBD2. There are 15 residues in the CDR3. Losses at the gene ends were 3 bases for V and 5 bases for J; bases not matched to a gene: 7. Germline assignment: CDR1 LNHDA and CDR2 SQIVND (reference sequence). CDR3 protein: CASSIGGSFNNEQFF. The CDR3 DNA reads TGTGCCAGTAGTATTGGCGGGAGTTTCAACAATGAGCAGTTCTTC. The variable domain in full, with the rest retrieved from reference TRBV19 and TRBJ2-1, is DGGITQSPKYLFRKEGQNVTLSCEQNLNHDAMYWYRQDPGQGLRLIYYSQIVNDFQKGDIAEGYSVSREKKESFPLTVTSAQKNPTAFYLCASSIGGSFNNEQFFGPGTRLTVL.